This T cell receptor beta chain comes out of a study of blood T cell repertoires in COVID-19. The wider study: Collection of acute and convalescent COVID-19 samples took place in the United States, Italy and Spain. Sample material is recorded as cDNA or gDNA derived from T cells, B-cell-depleted T cells, or PBMCs.

J lost 9 bases, V lost 3 bases, and 8 bases had no gene match. Germline V CDR1 and CDR2: LNHDA, SQIVND (reference sequence). The CDR3 covers 14 residues. Original handling: Nucleated cell number was recorded as an estimate derived from reference gene primer amplification. TCRdb's table, derived via immunoSEQ multiplex PCR, lists solely in-frame clones and lacks some. The V and J calls and clone size were taken over from that table, and D and trimming were inferred from the DNA. The sample carries approximately 92,000 clones, over 70% recorded once. This TCR was sampled from a man aged 45-65 years who had recovered from COVID-19. This chain connects TRBV19 to TRBJ2-1; 7 positions agree with TRBD2. The sequenced sample consisted of peripheral blood. This chain's CDR3 is CASSISPGGFEQFF. CDR3 bases: TGTGCCAGTAGTATTTCTCCGGGAGGTTTTGAGCAGTTCTTC.